Listed below are T cell receptor beta chains from one sample, sequenced in a study of blood T cells in healthy people across ages. TCRdb re-analysed the 5' RACE reads in MiXCR, keeping a single row per CDR3 protein. This sample carries approximately 670,000 distinct CDR3 sequences, roughly two fifths of them seen once, and the ten largest clones take 30%. Sequences were obtained from blood. Receptor source: an elderly man in good health. CDR3s include the opening cysteine and the closing phenylalanine or tryptophan. D genes are given only for firm matches. Rows may omit the clone size; those that give it use once, few, many or a size class.

v_gene: TRBV27
d_gene: .
j_gene: TRBJ2-3
abundance: few
CDR3aa: CASSLSPGTVFPDTQYF
CDR3nt: TGTGCCAGCAGTTTAAGTCCAGGGACTGTTTTTCCGGATACGCAGTATTTT

v_gene: TRBV2
d_gene: .
j_gene: TRBJ2-7
abundance: few
CDR3aa: CASKVGGPYEQYF
CDR3nt: TGTGCCAGCAAAGTCGGGGGCCCCTACGAGCAGTACTTC

v_gene: TRBV3-1
d_gene: .
j_gene: TRBJ1-6
abundance: .
CDR3aa: CASSRTPGRSQSPLHF
CDR3nt: TGTGCCAGCAGCCGGACCCCGGGACGGTCGCAATCACCCCTCCACTTT

v_gene: TRBV20-1
d_gene: .
j_gene: TRBJ2-3
abundance: .
CDR3aa: CSTNPRLLDSILDTRYF
CDR3nt: TGCAGTACTAACCCCCGACTACTGGATTCCATCCTTGATACGCGGTATTTT

v_gene: TRBV27
d_gene: TRBD1
j_gene: TRBJ1-2
abundance: .
CDR3aa: CASPPADREIQGYTF
CDR3nt: TGTGCCAGCCCCCCTGCGGACAGGGAAATCCAAGGCTACACCTTC

v_gene: TRBV20-1
d_gene: TRBD2
j_gene: TRBJ2-5
abundance: many
CDR3aa: CSAAPQTSGGEETQYF
CDR3nt: TGCAGTGCCGCCCCCCAGACTAGCGGGGGAGAAGAGACCCAGTACTTC

v_gene: TRBV14
d_gene: .
j_gene: TRBJ2-3
abundance: few
CDR3aa: CASSQGWSSSTDTQYF
CDR3nt: TGTGCCAGCAGCCAAGGCTGGAGCTCTAGCACAGATACGCAGTATTTT

v_gene: TRBV6-1
d_gene: .
j_gene: TRBJ2-3
abundance: .
CDR3aa: CAGSEVGGFTDTQYF
CDR3nt: TGTGCCGGCAGTGAAGTTGGGGGCTTCACAGATACGCAGTATTTT

v_gene: TRBV29-1
d_gene: .
j_gene: TRBJ2-1
abundance: many
CDR3aa: CSVEEGGVAEQFF
CDR3nt: TGCAGCGTTGAAGAGGGTGGGGTGGCTGAGCAGTTCTTC

v_gene: TRBV4-2
d_gene: .
j_gene: TRBJ2-7
abundance: many
CDR3aa: CASSQDYGTTYEQYF
CDR3nt: TGTGCCAGCAGCCAAGATTATGGCACTACCTACGAGCAGTACTTC

v_gene: TRBV19
d_gene: .
j_gene: TRBJ2-5
abundance: .
CDR3aa: CASSIAAEQETQYF
CDR3nt: TGTGCCAGTAGTATAGCGGCAGAGCAAGAGACCCAGTACTTC

v_gene: TRBV3-1
d_gene: .
j_gene: TRBJ2-3
abundance: few
CDR3aa: CASSADSSTDTQYF
CDR3nt: TGTGCCAGCAGCGCCGACTCTAGCACAGATACGCAGTATTTT

v_gene: TRBV14
d_gene: .
j_gene: TRBJ2-2
abundance: .
CDR3aa: CASSQNWNTGELFF
CDR3nt: TGTGCCAGCAGCCAAAACTGGAACACCGGGGAGCTGTTTTTT

v_gene: TRBV6-1
d_gene: .
j_gene: TRBJ2-2
abundance: .
CDR3aa: CASSEGWGGRGGELFF
CDR3nt: TGTGCCAGCAGTGAAGGATGGGGGGGGCGAGGCGGGGAGCTGTTTTTT

v_gene: TRBV5-1
d_gene: TRBD1
j_gene: TRBJ2-7
abundance: many
CDR3aa: CASSRGQGPHLPYEQYF
CDR3nt: TGCGCCAGCAGCAGAGGACAGGGGCCGCATCTCCCCTACGAGCAGTACTTC

v_gene: TRBV28
d_gene: .
j_gene: TRBJ1-5
abundance: few
CDR3aa: CASSLGPSSNQPQHF
CDR3nt: TGTGCCAGCAGCCTAGGACCCTCAAGCAATCAGCCCCAGCATTTT

v_gene: TRBV12-5
d_gene: .
j_gene: TRBJ2-2
abundance: few
CDR3aa: CASAYRGTANTGELFF
CDR3nt: TGTGCTAGTGCCTACCGCGGGACAGCGAACACCGGGGAGCTGTTTTTT

v_gene: TRBV24-1
d_gene: TRBD2
j_gene: TRBJ2-3
abundance: .
CDR3aa: CATSDTSGSSNTDTQYF
CDR3nt: TGTGCCACCAGTGATACTAGCGGGAGCTCAAACACGGATACGCAGTATTTT

v_gene: TRBV27
d_gene: TRBD2
j_gene: TRBJ2-5
abundance: many
CDR3aa: CASSPLAGGLQETQYF
CDR3nt: TGTGCCAGCAGTCCGCTAGCGGGAGGCCTACAAGAGACCCAGTACTTC

v_gene: TRBV5-1
d_gene: .
j_gene: TRBJ2-7
abundance: .
CDR3aa: CASSRGSPTEQYF
CDR3nt: TGCGCCAGCAGCCGCGGGTCCCCCACCGAGCAGTACTTC

v_gene: TRBV29-1
d_gene: TRBD1
j_gene: TRBJ1-5
abundance: .
CDR3aa: CSAGQGPNQPQHF
CDR3nt: TGCAGCGCGGGACAGGGGCCAAATCAGCCCCAGCATTTT

v_gene: TRBV27
d_gene: .
j_gene: TRBJ1-6
abundance: .
CDR3aa: CASSFVLSGNSPLHF
CDR3nt: TGTGCCAGCAGTTTTGTACTATCGGGGAATTCACCCCTCCACTTT

v_gene: TRBV9
d_gene: .
j_gene: TRBJ2-3
abundance: few
CDR3aa: CASSAQTRPDTQYF
CDR3nt: TGTGCCAGCAGCGCCCAGACTAGGCCGGATACGCAGTATTTT

v_gene: TRBV7-2
d_gene: .
j_gene: TRBJ2-3
abundance: .
CDR3aa: CASSQGVVGGDTQYF
CDR3nt: TGTGCCAGCAGCCAAGGCGTAGTGGGGGGCGATACGCAGTATTTT

v_gene: TRBV7-6
d_gene: TRBD1
j_gene: TRBJ1-2
abundance: .
CDR3aa: CASTTGTGALGYGYTF
CDR3nt: TGTGCCAGCACCACTGGGACAGGTGCCCTTGGCTATGGCTACACCTTC

v_gene: TRBV5-1
d_gene: .
j_gene: TRBJ2-3
abundance: many
CDR3aa: CASSLVTSTDTQYF
CDR3nt: TGCGCCAGCAGCTTGGTCACGAGCACAGATACGCAGTATTTT

v_gene: TRBV29-1
d_gene: TRBD1
j_gene: TRBJ1-1
abundance: .
CDR3aa: CSVAQGAAEAFF
CDR3nt: TGCAGCGTTGCACAGGGGGCCGCTGAAGCTTTCTTT

v_gene: TRBV5-5
d_gene: .
j_gene: TRBJ1-1
abundance: .
CDR3aa: CASSLHNRGEAFF
CDR3nt: TGTGCCAGCAGCCTCCACAACCGGGGCGAAGCTTTCTTT

v_gene: TRBV27
d_gene: .
j_gene: TRBJ2-7
abundance: few
CDR3aa: CASSFRGDKGGEQYF
CDR3nt: TGTGCCAGCAGTTTCCGGGGGGATAAGGGGGGCGAGCAGTACTTC

v_gene: TRBV4-2
d_gene: .
j_gene: TRBJ1-5
abundance: .
CDR3aa: CASSQAGSSNQPQHF
CDR3nt: TGTGCCAGCAGCCAAGCCGGCAGTAGCAATCAGCCCCAGCATTTT

v_gene: TRBV29-1
d_gene: TRBD2
j_gene: TRBJ2-3
abundance: .
CDR3aa: CSVAGREGQDTQYF
CDR3nt: TGCAGCGTTGCGGGGCGGGAGGGCCAAGATACGCAGTATTTT

v_gene: TRBV5-1
d_gene: .
j_gene: TRBJ2-2
abundance: .
CDR3aa: CASSSGTYTGELFF
CDR3nt: TGCGCCAGCAGCTCCGGGACCTACACCGGGGAGCTGTTTTTT

v_gene: TRBV20-1
d_gene: TRBD2
j_gene: TRBJ2-3
abundance: .
CDR3aa: CSARVSGRTDTQYF
CDR3nt: TGCAGTGCTAGAGTTAGCGGGAGAACAGATACGCAGTATTTT

v_gene: TRBV12-3/TRBV12-4
d_gene: TRBD1
j_gene: TRBJ1-2
abundance: .
CDR3aa: CASSPRRQGVGGYTF
CDR3nt: TGTGCCAGCAGTCCCCGACGACAGGGGGTGGGGGGCTACACCTTC

v_gene: TRBV9
d_gene: .
j_gene: TRBJ2-4
abundance: .
CDR3aa: CASSVGGRDEEQYF
CDR3nt: TGTGCCAGCAGCGTAGGTGGCAGGGACGAGGAGCAGTACTTC

v_gene: TRBV10-2
d_gene: .
j_gene: TRBJ2-5
abundance: few
CDR3aa: CASGSWETQYF
CDR3nt: TGCGCCAGCGGTAGTTGGGAGACCCAGTACTTC

v_gene: TRBV7-2
d_gene: .
j_gene: TRBJ1-2
abundance: few
CDR3aa: CASSLARDLGGYTF
CDR3nt: TGTGCCAGCAGCTTAGCCCGGGATCTAGGGGGCTACACCTTC

v_gene: TRBV3-1
d_gene: TRBD2
j_gene: TRBJ2-5
abundance: few
CDR3aa: CASRKLAGETQYF
CDR3nt: TGTGCCAGCAGGAAACTAGCGGGGGAAACCCAGTACTTC

v_gene: TRBV5-1
d_gene: .
j_gene: TRBJ2-6
abundance: .
CDR3aa: CASSLEGVGLSGANVLTF
CDR3nt: TGCGCCAGCAGCTTGGAGGGAGTAGGACTCTCTGGGGCCAACGTCCTGACTTTC

v_gene: TRBV9
d_gene: .
j_gene: TRBJ1-2
abundance: .
CDR3aa: CASSAYRGRAHYGYTF
CDR3nt: TGTGCCAGCAGCGCGTACCGCGGACGGGCTCACTATGGCTACACCTTC